This T cell receptor (beta chain) is drawn from a study of OX40 agonist ivuxolimab in advanced cancers. Looking at the study overall: Patients were approximately 80% male with ages about 23 to 80, mean about 65. Three dose-escalation patients had partial responses: one with hepatocellular carcinoma and two with cutaneous melanoma. A history of anti-PD-1, anti-PD-L1 or anti-CTLA-4 therapy was acceptable, and about 40% had some.

Germline CDR1 reads MNHEY; CDR2 reads SVGAGI. This CDR3 region has 13 residues. The ends were cut back, 5 bases at V and 4 bases at J, with 11 bases in the middle. Study findings and constraints: Dose levels from 0.1 to 3.0 mg/kg saw CD4+ and CD8+ blood T cells expand clonally by week 6.

Generated by immunoSEQ multiplex PCR, the TCRdb table keeps only in-frame clones and is missing some. The sample has fewer than 200,000 clones, roughly 94% seen once. As to this clone: Its target is unknown.

The chain is built from TRBV6-5 and TRBJ1-1, with D perhaps TRBD1 (5 bases). This receptor was taken from an adult with an advanced solid tumor such as melanoma, head and neck, liver or kidney cancer. The specimen comprised CD4+ or CD8+ T cells sorted from blood, sampled in a trial of the OX40 agonist ivuxolimab. Written as DNA, the CDR3 is TGTGCCAGCAGTAATCAGGGACGCACTGAAGCTTTCTTT. This codes for CASSNQGRTEAFF.